A selection of T cell receptor beta chains follows, all from one sample in a study of T cell repertoires in cytomegalovirus infection. No antigens are known for them. TCRdb reprocessed the reads via MiXCR and lists one record per CDR3 protein. The data show approximately 910,000 distinct CDR3 sequences, less than 40% seen once. This sample comprised cultured CD8+ T cells from PBMCs, obtained from culture after CMV antigen stimulation. Receptor source: a human donor in good health (CMV status not recorded). Some clones in this sample may be carry-over from other donors' samples. CDR3s include the opening cysteine and the closing phenylalanine or tryptophan. The D gene is left open where the match is weak. Where a row states a size, it is once, few, many or the class of an expanded clone; other rows omit it.

TRBD1 | TRBJ1-4 | few | TRBV10-3 | TGTGCCAGTGGGACAGGGAATGAAAAACTGTTTTTT | CASGTGNEKLFF
NA | TRBJ2-1 | NA | TRBV6-5 | TGTGCCAGCAGTACGGGGACGGAGAATGAGCAGTTCTTC | CASSTGTENEQFF
TRBD1 | TRBJ2-3 | NA | TRBV7-8 | TGTGCCAGCAGCTTATCTCTCGTTGGGACAGGAGTCACAGATACGCAGTATTTT | CASSLSLVGTGVTDTQYF
TRBD1 | TRBJ1-5 | many | TRBV7-6 | TGTGCCAGCAGCCTCGAGGGACAGCACAATCAGCCCCAGCATTTT | CASSLEGQHNQPQHF
TRBD1 | TRBJ1-2 | NA | TRBV2 | TGTGCCAGCAGTGAATCCGTCGGGACAGTACTTAACTATGGCTACACCTTC | CASSESVGTVLNYGYTF
NA | TRBJ1-4 | few | TRBV7-9 | TGTGCCAGCAGCTTATCCGGCAGGGAGGCCGGAAAACTGTTTTTT | CASSLSGREAGKLFF
TRBD2 | TRBJ2-1 | NA | TRBV7-6 | TGTGTCAGCAGCTTTGGCGGGGGAGACAATGAGCAGTTCTTC | CVSSFGGGDNEQFF
TRBD1 | TRBJ2-7 | NA | TRBV10-2 | TGCGCCAGCGGGACCGAGCAGGGGGCCGAGCAGTACTTC | CASGTEQGAEQYF
NA | TRBJ2-1 | NA | TRBV11-3 | TGTGCCAGCAGCCCGTACCTCGGTGAGCAGTTCTTC | CASSPYLGEQFF
NA | TRBJ2-5 | few | TRBV7-6 | TGTGCCAGCAGCAAACGGGAACAAGAGACCCAGTACTTC | CASSKREQETQYF
TRBD2 | TRBJ2-7 | many | TRBV7-6 | TGTGCCAGCAGCGGAGGGATTAGCGGGGTTTACGAGCAGTACTTC | CASSGGISGVYEQYF
TRBD1 | TRBJ1-5 | many | TRBV7-2 | TGTGCCAGCAGCTTGACAGGGGTTAGCAATCAGCCCCAGCATTTT | CASSLTGVSNQPQHF
TRBD1 | TRBJ2-1 | NA | TRBV20-1 | TGCGGAAGGACAGGGAGGTCCTACAATGAGCAGTTCTTC | CGRTGRSYNEQFF
NA | TRBJ1-1 | many | TRBV6-5 | TGTGCCAGCAGTTACCTGGGGGACACTGAAGCTTTCTTT | CASSYLGDTEAFF
NA | TRBJ2-4 | few | TRBV6-2/TRBV6-3 | TGTGCCAGCAGTTATGCCACAGGGCCAAACATTCAGTACTTC | CASSYATGPNIQYF